A single T cell receptor (beta chain) is shown here with its context. This sample stems from a study of blood T cell repertoires in COVID-19. Study at large: Samples came from the United States, Italy and Spain, spanning acute and convalescent COVID-19. In each case, the material was cDNA or gDNA derived from T cells, B-cell-depleted T cells, or PBMCs.

Original analysis: Amplification with reference gene primers provided the estimates of nucleated cell counts. Some clones are missing from TCRdb's copy, which holds only in-frame ones; the method was immunoSEQ multiplex PCR. V, J and clone size were drawn from that table, and D and trimming were deduced from the DNA. The table has 70,000 to 90,000 clones, approximately 87% seen once. Between the trimmed V and J ends, which lost 1 base and 7 bases, there was a span of 14 bases. CDR1 is SGHTA, CDR2 FQGNSA, per germline. The CDR3 spans 15 residues. The V and J genes are TRBV7-2 and TRBJ1-5; a weak D match, TRBD1 (5 bases). The sequencing sample was made of peripheral blood. The sequence was obtained from a human donor in a cohort sampled during active COVID-19. For the CDR3, the DNA is TGTGCCAGCAGCTTAGTAGGCCAGGGCCGCCAGCCCCAGCATTTT. Amino acids: CASSLVGQGRQPQHF.